One sample yielded the 14 T cell receptor beta chains listed below, sequenced in a study of identical twins. TCRdb ran MiXCR on the 5' RACE reads and lists one entry per CDR3 protein. The table includes about 890,000 distinct CDR3 sequences, around 12% detected once. This sample was also put to use in a study of yellow fever vaccine responses in identical twins.

Sequences were obtained from PBMCs. Source of these receptors: a woman in her late teens or twenties in good health.

This clonotype was observed at least ten times. CDR3: CASSVEASASTDTQYF. The CDR3 nucleotides read TGTGCCAGCAGCGTAGAGGCTAGCGCTAGCACAGATACGCAGTATTTT. The chain carries TRBV9 and TRBJ2-3, with a possible D match to TRBD2 (6 bases). Germline CDR1 reads SGDLS; CDR2 reads YYNGEE. The CDR3 is 16 amino acids. Trimming removed 0 bases from V and 0 bases from J, with 11 bases in between. Full variable domain (outside the CDR3, taken from reference TRBV9 and TRBJ2-3): DSGVTQTPKHLITATGQRVTLRCSPRSGDLSVYWYQQSLDQGLQFLIQYYNGEERAKGNILERFSAQQFPDLHSELNLSSLELGDSALYFCASSVEASASTDTQYFGPGTRLTVL.

This clonotype was recorded a few times. The V and J genes are TRBV7-3 and TRBJ1-2; 7 bases match TRBD1. Germline V gene data show CDR1 as SGHTA and CDR2 as FQGTGA. The junction had 13 bases not matched to a gene; V was cut back by 5 bases and J by 4 bases. The CDR3 length is 16 residues. CDR3 in amino acids: CASSPDTTGQSYGYTF. CDR3 coding DNA: TGTGCCAGCAGCCCAGATACGACAGGGCAGAGCTATGGCTACACCTTC.

V and J are TRBV10-3 and TRBJ2-7; D unclear. Trimming pared 10 bases from V and 4 bases from J, leaving 26 bases between. CDR1 is ENHRY, CDR2 SYGVKD, per germline. The CDR3 runs to 16 residues. The CDR3, as DNA: TGTGCCACCAAGTACTCCACCTCGGGCCTGTTATACGAGCAGTACTTC. This gives the protein CATKYSTSGLLYEQYF.

This chain connects TRBV11-2 to TRBJ1-4, with D possibly TRBD1 on 5 matching bases. With 5 bases removed from V and 8 bases from J, the gap between germline ends came to 15 bases. The CDR3 has 14 residues. Germline V gene data show CDR1 as SGHAT and CDR2 as FQNNGV. CDR3 loop: CASSLSPGGEKLFF. As DNA, the CDR3 is TGTGCCAGCAGCCTTTCCCCTGGGGGGGAAAAACTGTTTTTT. Using reference TRBV11-2 and TRBJ1-4 for the parts outside the CDR3, the full variable domain is EAGVAQSPRYKIIEKRQSVAFWCNPISGHATLYWYQQILGQGPKLLIQFQNNGVVDDSQLPKDRFSAERLKGVDSTLKIQPAKLEDSAVYLCASSLSPGGEKLFFGSGTQLSVL.

In this sample, this clonotype turned up a few times. The chain recombines TRBV28 with TRBJ1-4, with a tentative D call TRBD1 (5 bases). Per germline, CDR1 MDHEN and CDR2 SYDVKM. Trimming stripped 6 bases from V and 2 bases from J, with 13 bases between. There are 15 residues in the CDR3. The CDR3 region is CASSLGVPTNEKLFF. CDR3 in DNA: TGTGCCAGCAGCTTGGGGGTACCGACTAATGAAAAACTGTTTTTT.

The J gene is TRBJ2-5, the V gene TRBV18; D is possibly TRBD2 (6 bases). Germline assignment: CDR1 KGHSH and CDR2 LQKENI. Trimming removed 4 bases from V and 5 bases from J, with 14 bases in between. There are 14 residues in the CDR3. The CDR3 sequence is CASSRDGSKETQYF. DNA for the CDR3: TGTGCCAGCTCACGGGACGGGAGCAAGGAGACCCAGTACTTC.

The gene calls are TRBV28 and TRBJ2-3, with 11 bases that match TRBD2. The CDR3 loop spans 19 amino acids. From germline, CDR1 is MDHEN and CDR2 SYDVKM. The ends lost 1 base at V and 2 bases at J; junction bases unmatched: 11. CDR3 protein: CASSLSPSTSGVYTDTQYF. The CDR3 coding sequence is TGTGCCAGCAGTTTATCACCCTCGACTAGCGGGGTGTACACAGATACGCAGTATTTT. Complete variable domain (other parts from reference TRBV28 and TRBJ2-3): DVKVTQSSRYLVKRTGEKVFLECVQDMDHENMFWYRQDPGLGLRLIYFSYDVKMKEKGDIPEGYSVSREKKERFSLILESASTNQTSMYLCASSLSPSTSGVYTDTQYFGPGTRLTVL.

The CDR3 DNA sequence: TGTGCCAGCAGCTTAGCGGGGAGTACCTACAATGAGCAGTTCTTC. Its protein is CASSLAGSTYNEQFF. The chain links TRBV7-9 to TRBJ2-1; a possible D gene is TRBD2 (5 bases). From germline, CDR1 is SEHNR and CDR2 FQNEAQ (reference sequence). This CDR3 spans 15 amino acids. With 0 bases removed from V and 2 bases from J, the gap between germline ends came to 8 bases.

The chain employs TRBV28 and TRBJ1-5, with unresolved D. CDR3 size: 15 residues. Trimming left V 2 bases short and J 3 bases short, with 11 bases between. Germline V gene sequence: CDR1 MDHEN, CDR2 SYDVKM. CDR3 DNA: TGTGCCAGCAGTTTAGGACGGTCGTACAATCAGCCCCAGCATTTT. This translates into CASSLGRSYNQPQHF.

This clonotype was observed at least ten times. The chain joins TRBV5-6 to TRBJ1-1; no reliable D call. The V end was cut by 4 bases, the J end by 2 bases, with 9 bases between. Germline assignment: CDR1 SGHDT and CDR2 YYEEEE. The CDR3 spans 13 residues. The chain's CDR3 is CASSLPFNTEAFF. CDR3 sequence (DNA): TGTGCCAGCAGCCTCCCATTCAACACTGAAGCTTTCTTT.

This clonotype has a handful of counts. CDR3 sequence reads: CASSGGLDNQPQHF. In nucleotides, the CDR3 is TGTGCCAGCAGCGGCGGACTCGACAATCAGCCCCAGCATTTT. The rearrangement links TRBV9 to TRBJ1-5; unclear D gene. Germline V gene sequence: CDR1 SGDLS, CDR2 YYNGEE. The CDR3 spans 14 residues. The V and J ends lost 3 bases and 3 bases respectively, with 10 bases between them.

Many counts were recorded for this clonotype. V is TRBV6-5 and J is TRBJ2-1; D possibly uses TRBD1 or TRBD2 (6 bases each). From germline, CDR1 is MNHEY and CDR2 SVGAGI. V gave up 2 bases and J gave up 12 bases, with 17 bases separating them. The CDR3 is 14 amino acids. CDR3 amino acids: CASSYVGEGGGQFF. Written as DNA, the CDR3 is TGTGCCAGCAGTTACGTCGGAGAAGGAGGGGGGCAGTTCTTC.

This clonotype came up a few times. The gene calls are TRBV6-1 and TRBJ2-1; the D call may be TRBD1 or TRBD2 (6 bases each). The V gene lost 8 bases and the J gene lost 0 bases, with 14 bases spanning the gap. This CDR3 has 15 residues. From germline, CDR1 is MNHNS and CDR2 SASEGT. The CDR3 region has the DNA TGTGCCAGCGGGGGCGGAGGGGGCTCCTACAATGAGCAGTTCTTC. Protein: CASGGGGGSYNEQFF.

There are a few counts of this clonotype. CDR3 region: CASSVHEQGSPPYEQYF. For the CDR3, the DNA is TGTGCCAGCAGTGTCCACGAACAGGGATCTCCCCCTTACGAGCAGTACTTC. The chain recombines TRBV2 with TRBJ2-7; D is possibly TRBD1 (6 bases). The CDR3 covers 17 residues. CDR1 is SNHLY and CDR2 is FYNNEI in the germline V gene. V was trimmed by 4 bases and J by 4 bases, leaving 23 bases between them.